This TCR beta chain was obtained from a study of a mutant IDH1 vaccine in newly diagnosed glioma. The overall study: Most had both radiotherapy and temozolomide beforehand; others had only one. Study results and caveats: Alterations occurring in top peripheral T cell clonotypes seemed unrelated to pseudoprogression.

Indicated time point: baseline, week 1 (first vaccination visit). The sample's treatment: pre-vaccination baseline after standard-of-care therapy. The donors' diagnosis was new WHO grade 3 or 4 astrocytoma that was IDH1-mutant and ATRX-lost. In regard to this clone: Its antigen is not identified.

The data were produced by immunoSEQ multiplex PCR, yet TCRdb's version contains in-frame clones alone and is incomplete. In the table there are around 17,000 clones, 95% of which are singletons. The material sequenced was peripheral blood mononuclear cells (PBMCs), taken from a glioma patient treated with radiotherapy, temozolomide or both. This receptor was identified in a woman in her late teens or twenties with glioma. Some clones in this sample may be carry-over from other donors' samples.

This chain's CDR3 is CASSLSDTQYF. DNA of the CDR3: TGTGCCAGCAGCCTGAGTGATACGCAGTATTTT. The rearrangement links TRBV14 to TRBJ2-3, with D unclear. Germline V gene sequence: CDR1 SGHDN, CDR2 FVKESK. Trimming stripped 4 bases from V and 6 bases from J, with 5 bases between. The CDR3 is made up of 11 amino acids. The full variable domain, its missing parts supplied by reference TRBV14 and TRBJ2-3, is EAGVTQFPSHSVIEKGQTVTLRCDPISGHDNLYWYRRVMGKEIKFLLHFVKESKQDESGMPNNRFLAERTGGTYSTLKVQPAELEDSGVYFCASSLSDTQYFGPGTRLTVL.